Following are 32 T cell receptor beta chains from one sample sequenced in a study of T cell responses to AZD1222 COVID-19 vaccine. The protocol was immunoSEQ multiplex PCR, while the TCRdb copy is restricted to in-frame clones and leaves out a portion. This table has more than 95,000 clones, more than 80% appearing once. The specimen was peripheral blood, collected on day 0 of AZD1222 vaccination. The receptors were sampled from an adult in good health.

The chain links TRBV24-1 to TRBJ2-3; 7 bases are shared with TRBD1. Trimming took 1 base from V and 4 from J; bases not matched to a gene: 7. The germline V gene encodes CDR1 KGHDR and CDR2 SFDVKD. The CDR3 is made up of 16 amino acids. The CDR3 reads CATSDLPGQPSDTQYF. Here the CDR3 DNA reads TGTGCCACCAGTGATTTACCGGGACAGCCCTCAGATACGCAGTATTTT.

The chain has TRBV3-1 (or the pseudogene TRBV3-2) and TRBJ2-7; D is unclear. The germline CDR1 and CDR2 sequences are LGHDT and YNNKEL (reference sequence). The ends were cut back, 2 bases at V and 3 bases at J, with 14 bases in the middle. CDR3 size: 15 residues. The CDR3 DNA reads as TGTGCCAGCAGCCAACGGGTTGGACGAAACTACGAGCAGTACTTC. It specifies CASSQRVGRNYEQYF.

The chain employs TRBV29-1 and TRBJ1-5, with D uncertain. The CDR3 sequence is 13 residues long. Germline V gives CDR1 SQVTM, CDR2 ANQGSEA. Deletions cut 5 bases from V and 2 bases from J, with 10 bases between. The CDR3 nucleotides read TGCAGCGTTAGGGCAGACGGCAATCAGCCCCAGCATTTT. Translation gives CSVRADGNQPQHF.

The chain is built from TRBV5-1 and TRBJ2-2; 8 bases match TRBD2. Looked up from germline, CDR1 is SGHRS and CDR2 is YFSETQ. V trimming: 9 bases; J trimming: 4 bases; junction bases outside the gene matches: 14. The CDR3 covers 16 residues. CDR3: CATTLITSGSTGELFF. In DNA, the CDR3 is TGCGCCACCACTCTCATAACTAGCGGATCCACCGGGGAGCTGTTTTTT.

The V gene is TRBV6-1, the J gene TRBJ1-5; no reliable D call. The germline V gene has CDR1 MNHNS and CDR2 SASEGT. V gave up 2 bases and J gave up 3 bases, with 2 bases separating them. CDR3 length: 12 residues. CDR3 coding DNA: TGTGCCAGCAGTGAATCCAATCAGCCCCAGCATTTT. It translates to CASSESNQPQHF.

The chain uses TRBV28 and TRBJ1-6; 11 bases line up with TRBD1. This CDR3 region has 16 residues. V was clipped by 7 bases and J by 5 bases; unmatched bases: 7. Looked up from germline, CDR1 is MDHEN and CDR2 is SYDVKM. The CDR3 region is CASNVPGQGDNSPLHF. DNA of the CDR3: TGTGCCAGCAACGTACCGGGACAGGGGGATAATTCACCCCTCCACTTT.

This chain uses TRBV7-2 with TRBJ1-4; TRBD1 matches 8 bases. Germline V gene lookup returns CDR1 SGHTA and CDR2 FQGNSA. This CDR3 has 15 residues. V lost 6 bases, J lost 3 bases, and 6 bases stayed unmatched. CDR3 protein: CASRLGQGANEKLFF. The CDR3, as DNA: TGTGCCAGCAGACTCGGACAGGGTGCTAATGAAAAACTGTTTTTT. Drawing the rest from reference TRBV7-2 and TRBJ1-4, the complete variable domain is GAGVSQSPSNKVTEKGKDVELRCDPISGHTALYWYRQSLGQGLEFLIYFQGNSAPDKSGLPSDRFSAERTGGSVSTLTIQRTQQEDSAVYLCASRLGQGANEKLFFGSGTQLSVL.

J is TRBJ1-3 and V is TRBV28; D unresolved. Germline values: CDR1 MDHEN, CDR2 SYDVKM. The CDR3 sequence is 14 residues long. V was shortened by 5 bases and J by 0 bases, with 8 bases between the two germline ends. CDR3 bases: TGTGCCAGCAGTACGGAGAGCTCTGGAAACACCATATATTTT. It encodes CASSTESSGNTIYF. Drawing the rest from reference TRBV28 and TRBJ1-3, the complete variable domain is DVKVTQSSRYLVKRTGEKVFLECVQDMDHENMFWYRQDPGLGLRLIYFSYDVKMKEKGDIPEGYSVSREKKERFSLILESASTNQTSMYLCASSTESSGNTIYFGEGSWLTVV.

V gene TRBV5-6 combines with J gene TRBJ1-1; D gene unclear. V lost 0 bases and J 3 bases, leaving 12 bases between the germline ends. Germline lookup yields CDR1 SGHDT and CDR2 YYEEEE. CDR3 length equals 15 residues. In DNA form, the CDR3 reads TGTGCCAGCAGCTTGGAAAGGGTTGTGGACACTGAAGCTTTCTTT. Translation: CASSLERVVDTEAFF.

This chain links TRBV4-1 with TRBJ2-7, with 8 bases lining up with TRBD1. V lost 0 bases to trimming and J lost 4 bases; unmatched junction nucleotides: 11. The length of the CDR3 is 17 residues. Germline V gene data show CDR1 as MGHRA and CDR2 as YSYEKL. The CDR3 DNA follows: TGCGCCAGCAGCCAAGAGGTCGCGCAGGGGGCGATTTACGAGCAGTACTTC. As protein: CASSQEVAQGAIYEQYF.

The chain uses TRBV19 and TRBJ1-2, with a tentative D call TRBD1 (5 bases). The germline V and J ends were trimmed by 7 bases and 6 bases, with 18 bases remaining between them. There are 14 residues in the CDR3. Germline V gene lookup returns CDR1 LNHDA and CDR2 SQIVND (reference sequence). CDR3 nucleotide sequence: TGTGCCAGTATTAATCCAGGGTTGGGGAATGGCTACACCTTC. It translates to CASINPGLGNGYTF.

The CDR3 here is CASSQLGPDKYF. CDR3 DNA: TGTGCCAGCAGCCAACTTGGGCCAGACAAGTACTTC. This chain joins TRBV3-1 (or the pseudogene TRBV3-2) and TRBJ2-7; D is ambiguous. CDR3 length: 12 residues. The V end was cut by 2 bases, the J end by 11 bases, with 13 bases between. Germline CDR1 LGHDT, CDR2 YNNKEL (reference sequence).

The rearrangement joins TRBV29-1 to TRBJ1-2, with D perhaps TRBD1 (5 bases). V lost 5 bases to trimming and J lost 8 bases, with 15 bases between them. The CDR3 totals 12 residues. The germline gives CDR1 SQVTM, CDR2 ANQGSEA. CDR3 DNA: TGCAGCGTTCTGGTGGGAGGGGACGGCTACACCTTC. Protein: CSVLVGGDGYTF.

The chain carries TRBV7-2 and TRBJ2-2; TRBD1 matches 7 bases. The junction had 11 bases not matched to a gene; V was cut back by 3 bases and J by 4 bases. The CDR3 has 17 residues. Germline loops: CDR1 SGHTA, CDR2 FQGNSA. The CDR3 DNA reads TGTGCCAGCAGCTTCAAAGGGGGCGGACGAGGCACCGGGGAGCTGTTTTTT. This encodes CASSFKGGGRGTGELFF.

This chain uses TRBV5-1 with TRBJ2-3; the D gene could be TRBD1 or TRBD2 (5 bases each). Between the trimmed V and J ends, which lost 1 base and 0 bases, there was a span of 18 bases. This CDR3 is 18 amino acids long. Germline V gene sequence: CDR1 SGHRS, CDR2 YFSETQ. The CDR3 spells CASSLRPGAEHSTDTQYF. The CDR3 DNA reads TGCGCCAGCAGCTTGCGTCCCGGGGCGGAACATAGCACAGATACGCAGTATTTT.

The chain is built from TRBV28 and TRBJ2-7; D not certain. Trimming shortened V by 4 bases and J by 0 bases, and 13 bases separated the two germline ends. Germline lookup yields CDR1 MDHEN and CDR2 SYDVKM. This CDR3 is built from 15 residues. DNA of the CDR3: TGTGCCAGCAGTTCCCCCTCCACGAGCTCCTACGAGCAGTACTTC. Protein product: CASSSPSTSSYEQYF.

This chain links TRBV6-2 or TRBV6-3 with TRBJ1-4; D ambiguous. The CDR3 extends over 15 amino acids. The ends were cut back, 2 bases at V and 0 bases at J, with 7 bases in the middle. From germline, CDR1 is MNHEY and CDR2 SVGEGT. In DNA, the CDR3 is TGTGCCAGCAGTTACGGCCGTGCAACTAATGAAAAACTGTTTTTT. Its translation is CASSYGRATNEKLFF.

The rearrangement links TRBV18 to TRBJ1-2; 10 nucleotides line up with TRBD1. Germline trimming cut 1 base from V and 8 bases from J; bases unmatched to any gene: 10. Germline CDR1 is KGHSH and CDR2 is LQKENI. CDR3 size: 16 residues. CDR3 DNA: TGTGCCAGCTCACCACTCGTGACAGGGGGCAAGGAAGGCTACACCTTC. Translation: CASSPLVTGGKEGYTF.

This clone was detected only once. The chain employs TRBV5-4 and TRBJ1-2; 10 bases line up with TRBD1. V trimming: 3 bases; J trimming: 3 bases; junction bases outside the gene matches: 5. The CDR3 is 15 amino acids. The germline V gene encodes CDR1 SGHNT and CDR2 YYREEE (reference sequence). The CDR3 region is CASSSRTGGDYGYTF. The CDR3 DNA follows: TGTGCCAGCAGCTCCCGGACAGGGGGGGACTATGGCTACACCTTC.

This rearrangement joins TRBV24-1 to TRBJ1-5; 8 bases align to TRBD1. CDR1 is KGHDR and CDR2 is SFDVKD in the germline V gene. This CDR3 contains 15 residues. Trimming at V came to 3 bases and at J to 5 bases, leaving 5 bases not matched to a gene. The CDR3 DNA reads as TGTGCCACCAGTGATCCTGGACAGGGAGATCAGCCCCAGCATTTT. It encodes CATSDPGQGDQPQHF.

V and J are TRBV27 and TRBJ1-1; possibly TRBD1 for D (5 bases). Germline CDR1 and CDR2: MNHEY and SMNVEV (reference sequence). Trimming took 5 bases from V and 1 from J, leaving 14 bases between them. The CDR3 contains 15 residues. This CDR3 reads CASSRQGDANTEAFF. DNA for the CDR3: TGTGCCAGCAGTCGGCAGGGAGATGCGAACACTGAAGCTTTCTTT.

The V gene is TRBV9, the J gene TRBJ2-3; possibly TRBD2 for D (5 bases). The CDR3 sequence is 14 residues long. Trimming left V 7 bases short and J 2 bases short, with 14 bases between. The germline V gene has CDR1 SGDLS and CDR2 YYNGEE. CDR3 DNA sequence: TGTGCCAGCTGTAGAGGGAGAAACACAGATACGCAGTATTTT. This translates into CASCRGRNTDTQYF.

The CDR3 reads CASRNRDQYEQYF. The CDR3 region has the DNA TGTGCCAGTAGGAACCGGGACCAATACGAGCAGTACTTC. The chain has TRBV19 and TRBJ2-7; the D gene could be TRBD1 or TRBD2 (5 bases each). CDR1 is LNHDA and CDR2 is SQIVND in the germline V gene (reference sequence). The CDR3 loop spans 13 amino acids. Deletions cut 6 bases from V and 4 bases from J, with 13 bases between.

The rearrangement links TRBV18 to TRBJ1-4; TRBD1 might be the D (6 bases). This CDR3 has 13 residues. Trimming took off 5 bases at V and 5 bases at J, with 9 bases between the two ends. Germline V CDR1 and CDR2: KGHSH, LQKENI. CDR3: CASSVRGNEKLFF. Written as DNA, the CDR3 is TGTGCCAGCTCAGTGAGGGGGAATGAAAAACTGTTTTTT.

The chain recombines TRBV11-1 with TRBJ1-1; 7 bases line up with TRBD1. With V trimmed by 5 bases and J by 1 base, 7 bases remained unmatched. Germline CDR1 and CDR2: SGHAT and FQDESV (reference sequence). There are 15 residues in the CDR3. CDR3 in DNA: TGTGCCAGCAGCAAACAGGGGCGGGGGAACACTGAAGCTTTCTTT. It codes for CASSKQGRGNTEAFF.

CDR3 protein: CASRLVGYTEAFF. CDR3 nucleotide sequence: TGTGCCAGCAGGCTCGTTGGGTACACTGAAGCTTTCTTT. The V gene is TRBV28, the J gene TRBJ1-1; D is unclear. Trimming left V 6 bases short and J 3 bases short, with 11 bases between. In germline, CDR1 is MDHEN, CDR2 SYDVKM. The CDR3 totals 13 residues.

The rearrangement joins TRBV9 to TRBJ2-1; maybe TRBD1 (6 bases). Trimming removed 4 bases at V and 4 bases at J, with 15 bases between. CDR3 length: 15 residues. CDR1 SGDLS and CDR2 YYNGEE come from the germline V gene. The CDR3 sequence is CASSRQVAAYNEQFF. The CDR3, as DNA: TGTGCCAGCAGCCGACAGGTGGCCGCGTACAATGAGCAGTTCTTC.

This chain joins TRBV28 and TRBJ1-1, with D possibly being TRBD1 (6 bases). From germline, CDR1 is MDHEN and CDR2 SYDVKM. The CDR3 totals 13 residues. V was pared by 7 bases and J by 7 bases, with 16 bases between. The CDR3 is CASTRTATREAFF. CDR3 DNA: TGTGCCAGCACTCGGACAGCAACTCGTGAAGCTTTCTTT. The full variable domain, in which reference TRBV28 and TRBJ1-1 provide the parts outside the CDR3, is DVKVTQSSRYLVKRTGEKVFLECVQDMDHENMFWYRQDPGLGLRLIYFSYDVKMKEKGDIPEGYSVSREKKERFSLILESASTNQTSMYLCASTRTATREAFFGQGTRLTVV.

The rearrangement uses TRBV9 and TRBJ2-1; 8 bases align to TRBD1. V lost 2 bases and J lost 5; bases outside the gene matches: 6. The CDR3 runs to 15 residues. Germline-derived CDR1 and CDR2 are SGDLS and YYNGEE. CDR3 in DNA: TGTGCCAGCAGCGTCCGGACAGGGCCCCACAATGAGCAGTTCTTC. Encoded protein: CASSVRTGPHNEQFF.

This chain links TRBV5-1 with TRBJ2-3; no firm D call. The CDR3 runs to 14 residues. Germline CDR1 is SGHRS and CDR2 is YFSETQ. V lost 4 bases, J lost 4 bases, and 13 bases lay in between. CDR3 DNA sequence: TGCGCCAGCAGCAATCCTAGTTCCCCAGATACGCAGTATTTT. It encodes CASSNPSSPDTQYF.

This chain uses TRBV2 with TRBJ1-2; D call uncertain. Between the trimmed V and J ends, which lost 2 bases and 6 bases, there was a span of 13 bases. Germline loops: CDR1 SNHLY, CDR2 FYNNEI. CDR3 length equals 14 residues. CDR3 sequence: CASSESTEGDGYTF. CDR3 DNA: TGTGCCAGCAGTGAATCTACAGAAGGCGATGGCTACACCTTC.

The V call is TRBV6-2 or TRBV6-3, the J call TRBJ2-1, with 7 nucleotides matching TRBD1. The CDR3 runs to 15 residues. The V gene end was trimmed by 4 bases and the J gene end by 8 bases; junction bases not matched to a gene: 11. Germline V CDR1 and CDR2: MNHEY, SVGEGT. The CDR3 spells CASSSTGDTSDEQFF. CDR3 DNA: TGTGCCAGCAGTTCCACAGGGGACACTTCGGATGAGCAGTTCTTC.